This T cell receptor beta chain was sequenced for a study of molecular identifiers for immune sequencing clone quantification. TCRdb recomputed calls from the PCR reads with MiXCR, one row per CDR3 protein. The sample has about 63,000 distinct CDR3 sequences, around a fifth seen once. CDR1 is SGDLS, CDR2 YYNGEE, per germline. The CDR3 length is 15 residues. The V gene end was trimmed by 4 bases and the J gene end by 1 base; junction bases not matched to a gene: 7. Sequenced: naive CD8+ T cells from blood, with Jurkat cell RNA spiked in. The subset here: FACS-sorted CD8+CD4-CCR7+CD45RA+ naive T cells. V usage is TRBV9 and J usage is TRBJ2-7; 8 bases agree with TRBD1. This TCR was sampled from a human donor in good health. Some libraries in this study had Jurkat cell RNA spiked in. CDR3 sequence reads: CASSPTGGGSYEQYF. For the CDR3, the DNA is TGTGCCAGCAGCCCCACAGGGGGAGGTTCCTACGAGCAGTACTTC.